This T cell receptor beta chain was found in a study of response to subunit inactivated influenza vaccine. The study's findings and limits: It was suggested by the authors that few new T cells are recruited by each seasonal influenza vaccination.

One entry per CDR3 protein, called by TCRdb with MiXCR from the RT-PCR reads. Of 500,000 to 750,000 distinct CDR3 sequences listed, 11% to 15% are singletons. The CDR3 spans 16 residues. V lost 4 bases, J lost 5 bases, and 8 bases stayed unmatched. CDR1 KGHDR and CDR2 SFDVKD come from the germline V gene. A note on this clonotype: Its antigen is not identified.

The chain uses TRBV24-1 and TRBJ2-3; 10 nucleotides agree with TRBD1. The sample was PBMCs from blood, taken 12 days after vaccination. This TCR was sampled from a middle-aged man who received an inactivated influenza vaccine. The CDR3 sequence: CATSEAGTGVEDTQYF. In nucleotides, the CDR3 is TGTGCCACCAGTGAGGCCGGGACAGGGGTGGAAGATACGCAGTATTTT.